The T cell receptor (beta chain) under discussion was sequenced for a study of blood T cell repertoires in COVID-19. Overall study context: Collection of acute and convalescent COVID-19 samples took place in the United States, Italy and Spain. The analysed material was cDNA or gDNA that came from T cells, B-cell-depleted T cells, or PBMCs.

The data were produced by immunoSEQ multiplex PCR, yet TCRdb's version contains in-frame clones alone and is incomplete. The sample holds a few hundred thousand clones; over 70% are singletons and the top ten take roughly 1.2%. Sequenced input: peripheral blood. This TCR came from a woman aged 50 to 65 with acute or convalescent COVID-19.

CDR3 bases: TGTGCCAGCAGTTTAGGCAGGGGCCAAGGTCACTATGGCTACACCTTC. This gives the protein CASSLGRGQGHYGYTF. The chain combines TRBV27 with TRBJ1-2, with a tentative D call TRBD1 (6 bases). Germline CDR1 and CDR2: MNHEY and SMNVEV (reference sequence). CDR3 length: 16 residues. Trimming stripped 2 bases from V and 3 bases from J, with 16 bases between.